This T cell receptor beta chain was captured in a study of cytomegalovirus exposure and HLA in healthy donors. The CDR3 contains 16 residues. The ends were cut back, 2 bases at V and 3 bases at J, with 16 bases in the middle. Germline V lookup: CDR1 SGHAT, CDR2 FQNNGV. In the PCR, 60 Vbeta and 13 Jbeta primers were used. Method: immunoSEQ multiplex PCR; TCRdb's copy keeps in-frame clones and lacks some. The data show roughly 120,000 clones, 79% seen once. About this clone itself: Its antigen is not identified.

General observations from the study: There were under 200 TCR beta chains listed as cytomegalovirus-associated. In a later analysis, several top co-occurrence clusters appeared linked to parvovirus B19, influenza, CMV and Epstein-Barr virus.

Specimen: PBMCs. The chain combines TRBV11-2 with TRBJ1-2, with D unclear. The sequence was collected from a man between 18 and 35 years old in good health and CMV-seronegative. DNA for the CDR3: TGTGCCAGCAGCTTACATAGGAGGGATGAGGACTATGGCTACACCTTC. It is translated as CASSLHRRDEDYGYTF.